Listed here is a single T cell receptor beta chain. The antigen is unknown. Clones were sequenced by immunoSEQ multiplex PCR, and TCRdb holds only the in-frame ones, with some missing. The sample records 250,000 to 400,000 clones, around 90% being singletons. V lost 4 bases to trimming and J lost 6 bases, with 16 bases between them. The length of the CDR3 is 14 residues. Germline-derived CDR1 and CDR2 are SQVTM and ANQGSEA. This sample stems from a study of cytomegalovirus exposure and HLA in healthy donors. The study, taken as a whole, reports: Reported performance of the classifier showed diagnosis of cytomegalovirus status with high specificity and sensitivity. In vitro experiments confirmed that three CMV-associated chains were specific for CMV antigens. The tendency of first-cohort TCR clusters to co-occur in the 120 validation repertoires was identified by a subsequent analysis.

The chain carries TRBV29-1 and TRBJ2-1, with unresolved D. This receptor was taken from a man aged 25 to 45 in good health and CMV-seronegative. The specimen was PBMCs. The CDR3 DNA sequence: TGCAGCGTTGTTGGGCCCAGTAACCTCAATGAGCAGTTCTTC. It encodes CSVVGPSNLNEQFF.